This TCR beta chain was captured by sequencing in a study of T cell responses to AZD1222 COVID-19 vaccine. Study-wide points: Two doses of AZD1222 preceded a rise in Spike-specific TCR breadth and depth. Clonal diversity may have been underestimated, and the donors were mostly white British, with more females than males.

This clone turned up a few times. Its antigen is currently unknown. Data came from immunoSEQ multiplex PCR; TCRdb stores just in-frame clones and leaves some out. This sample carries 95,000 to 150,000 clones, about 90% of them seen once, and the ten largest clones take about 10%. The germline V gene encodes CDR1 SGHRS and CDR2 YFSETQ. This CDR3 has 13 amino acids. Trimming cost V 1 base and J 11 bases, with 15 bases left between them. This rearrangement joins TRBV5-1 to TRBJ1-1; TRBD1 might be the D (5 bases). This material consisted of peripheral blood, taken on day 0 of AZD1222 vaccination. The clonotype comes from an adult in good health. CDR3 bases: TGCGCCAGCAGCTTGTCCGGCAGGGTGGAGGCTTTCTTT. Encoded protein: CASSLSGRVEAFF.